What follows are 23 T cell receptor beta chains derived from one specimen sequenced in a study of beta chain features in type 1 diabetes. Sequenced material consisted of expressed TCRB transcripts (all of the isolated RNA was reverse transcribed). Produced via immunoSEQ multiplex PCR; TCRdb's table is partial and in-frame only. Of 350,000 to 450,000 clones in the sample, roughly 13% are singletons; the top ten hold about 0.04%. Sequenced sample: naive CD4+ T cells from blood. The source of these receptors is a man aged 30 to 45 in good health.

This clone was recorded a few times. This chain joins TRBV18 and TRBJ2-5; tentative D call: TRBD1 (5 bases). The V end was cut by 2 bases, the J end by 13 bases, with 14 bases between. CDR1 and CDR2 (germline): KGHSH, LQKENI. This CDR3 has 12 residues. Here the CDR3 DNA reads TGTGCCAGCTCACCAGGGGCAGCCAGGCTGTACTTC. Translating it yields CASSPGAARLYF.

Ten or more counts support this clone. The identical CDR3 is also encoded by other nucleotide sequences in the sample. The chain couples TRBV7-9 to TRBJ2-3; D remains unclear. Trimming removed 3 bases from V and 0 bases from J, with 7 bases in between. There are 14 residues in the CDR3. In germline, CDR1 is SEHNR, CDR2 FQNEAQ (reference sequence). CDR3 protein: CASSLSLSTDTQYF. The DNA for the CDR3 is TGTGCCAGCAGCTTGTCCCTGAGCACAGATACGCAGTATTTT. The full variable domain, completed using reference TRBV7-9 and TRBJ2-3, is DTGVSQNPRHKITKRGQNVTFRCDPISEHNRLYWYRQTLGQGPEFLTYFQNEAQLEKSRLLSDRFSAERPKGSFSTLEIQRTEQGDSAMYLCASSLSLSTDTQYFGPGTRLTVL.

This clone showed up just a few times. The V gene is TRBV30, the J gene TRBJ2-7, with D possibly being TRBD1 or TRBD2 (5 bases each). Trimming pared 6 bases from V and 7 bases from J, leaving 22 bases between. CDR1 and CDR2 (germline): GTSNPN, SVGIG (reference sequence). This CDR3 has 14 residues. CDR3 sequence: CACSNQGDPTEQYV. The CDR3 DNA reads TGTGCCTGCTCCAACCAGGGAGATCCTACGGAGCAGTACGTC.

This chain joins TRBV7-2 and TRBJ1-2, with D maybe TRBD1 (6 bases). There are 13 residues in the CDR3. With 5 bases removed from V and 8 bases from J, the gap between germline ends came to 15 bases. Germline V CDR1 and CDR2: SGHTA, FQGNSA. CDR3 bases: TGTGCCAGCAGCCGATCAGGGGTGGAAGGCTACACCTTC. This codes for CASSRSGVEGYTF.

The V gene is TRBV2, the J gene TRBJ2-1, with a possible D match to TRBD2 (6 bases). The CDR3 has 15 amino acids. Looked up from germline, CDR1 is SNHLY and CDR2 is FYNNEI. V shed 6 bases and J shed 4 bases, with 16 bases lying between them. For the CDR3, the DNA is TGTGCCAGCAGGGCAGTGTCGGGGGTATACAATGAGCAGTTCTTC. Amino acid sequence: CASRAVSGVYNEQFF.

The chain couples TRBV28 to TRBJ2-4; D tentatively fits TRBD1 or TRBD2 (6 bases each). Germline CDR1 and CDR2: MDHEN and SYDVKM. With 6 bases removed from V and 15 bases from J, the gap between germline ends came to 21 bases. CDR3 length equals 13 residues. The CDR3 nucleotides read TGTGCCAGCAGCCTTTCCGGGGGCGGGGTAAGGTACTTC. This encodes CASSLSGGGVRYF. The complete variable domain, with remaining parts taken from reference TRBV28 and TRBJ2-4, reads DVKVTQSSRYLVKRTGEKVFLECVQDMDHENMFWYRQDPGLGLRLIYFSYDVKMKEKGDIPEGYSVSREKKERFSLILESASTNQTSMYLCASSLSGGGVRYFGAGTRLSVL.

The table lists this clone with a few counts. Other DNA sequences in this specimen translate into the identical CDR3. The chain is built from TRBV5-1 and TRBJ2-1, with D perhaps matching TRBD2 (6 bases). The V and J ends lost 2 bases and 1 base respectively, with 10 bases between them. The CDR3 is made up of 15 amino acids. Germline CDR1 SGHRS, CDR2 YFSETQ. The CDR3 sequence: CASSFIAGSYNEQFF. The CDR3 bases are TGCGCCAGCAGCTTCATTGCGGGATCCTACAATGAGCAGTTCTTC.

This clone was detected a few times. This rearrangement joins TRBV6-5 to TRBJ2-2, with D possibly TRBD2 on 6 matching bases. CDR3 size: 16 residues. The V end was cut by 0 bases, the J end by 6 bases, with 14 bases between. Germline V lookup: CDR1 MNHEY, CDR2 SVGAGI. The chain's CDR3 is CASSYSTSHFAGELFF. The CDR3 coding sequence is TGTGCCAGCAGTTACTCGACTAGTCATTTCGCCGGGGAGCTGTTTTTT.

A word on this clone: This specimen includes other DNA sequences encoding the same CDR3. The V gene is TRBV7-2, the J gene TRBJ2-1; D unclear. Between the trimmed V and J ends, which lost 2 bases and 7 bases, there was a span of 3 bases. CDR3 length: 11 amino acids. Germline CDR1 and CDR2: SGHTA and FQGNSA. CDR3 protein: CASSLRNEQFF. The CDR3 DNA reads TGTGCCAGCAGCTTACGGAATGAGCAGTTCTTC.

In DNA, the CDR3 is TGTGCCAGCAAGCAGACTATTACGAACACTGAAGCTTTCTTT. This sequence encodes CASKQTITNTEAFF. The chain uses TRBV25-1 and TRBJ1-1, with D unresolved. CDR1 is MGHDK, CDR2 SYGVNS, per germline. The length of the CDR3 is 14 residues. V gave up 7 bases and J gave up 1 base, with 13 bases separating them.

This clone was seen a handful of times. V is TRBV4-1 and J is TRBJ2-1; 8 positions match TRBD1. Germline lookup yields CDR1 MGHRA and CDR2 YSYEKL. V lost 1 base and J lost 7; bases outside the gene matches: 12. The CDR3 extends over 17 amino acids. CDR3 region: CASSQGYQRTGRNEQFF. The DNA for the CDR3 is TGCGCCAGCAGCCAAGGATATCAGAGGACAGGGAGAAATGAGCAGTTCTTC.

The rearrangement links TRBV7-2 to TRBJ1-1; 9 nucleotides align to TRBD1. The junction had 7 bases not matched to a gene; V was cut back by 3 bases and J by 5 bases. This CDR3 has 15 amino acids. Germline assignment: CDR1 SGHTA and CDR2 FQGNSA. The CDR3 coding sequence is TGTGCCAGCAGCTTGCTGCACAGGGGGCGAACTGAAGCTTTCTTT. Encoded protein: CASSLLHRGRTEAFF.

This clone was picked up a small number of times. The rearrangement uses TRBV15 and TRBJ2-1, with a weak D call TRBD1 (5 bases). The CDR3 length is 14 residues. Trimming removed 7 bases from V and 6 bases from J, with 16 bases in between. Germline values: CDR1 LNHNV, CDR2 YYDKDF (reference sequence). The CDR3 bases are TGTGCCACCAACCCAGGACCCAGGGTCAATGAGCAGTTCTTC. Protein: CATNPGPRVNEQFF.

The CDR3 region is CASSVPNYEQYV. The CDR3 DNA sequence: TGTGCCAGCAGCGTTCCGAATTACGAGCAGTACGTC. V and J are TRBV9 and TRBJ2-7; D uncertain. This CDR3 is 12 amino acids long. V lost 2 bases and J lost 4, with 7 bases in between. Per the germline V gene, CDR1 is SGDLS and CDR2 is YYNGEE.

This chain links TRBV9 with TRBJ2-5; 11 bases are a match to TRBD2. Losses at the gene ends were 3 bases for V and 5 bases for J; bases not matched to a gene: 9. This CDR3 has 16 amino acids. Germline CDR1 is SGDLS and CDR2 is YYNGEE. CDR3 bases: TGTGCCAGCAGCGGATATAGCGGGAGGGCCGTGGAGACCCAGTACTTC. It encodes CASSGYSGRAVETQYF.

Only a few counts were recorded for this clone. This chain uses TRBV25-1 with TRBJ2-1; 13 bases match TRBD2. V shed 5 bases and J 7 bases; nucleotides not matched to a gene: 5. CDR1 and CDR2 (germline): MGHDK, SYGVNS. The CDR3 length is 15 residues. This CDR3 reads CASSQGLAGRNEQFF. The CDR3 nucleotides are TGTGCCAGCAGTCAGGGACTAGCGGGAAGAAATGAGCAGTTCTTC.

The rearrangement joins TRBV10-2 to TRBJ1-6; D ambiguous. Trimming stripped 0 bases from V and 11 bases from J, with 11 bases between. The CDR3 loop spans 14 amino acids. Germline loops: CDR1 WSHSY, CDR2 SAAADI. CDR3 DNA sequence: TGCGCCAGCAGTGAGTCTGGGCGGGAAACACCCCTCCACTTT. It is translated as CASSESGRETPLHF.

This clone was counted only a few times. This chain connects TRBV19 to TRBJ1-3; TRBD1 matches 8 bases. V trimming: 2 bases; J trimming: 5 bases; junction bases outside the gene matches: 8. The CDR3 is 16 amino acids. Looked up from germline, CDR1 is LNHDA and CDR2 is SQIVND (reference sequence). The CDR3 DNA follows: TGTGCCAGTAGTATATCACCCGGACAGGGAAGAAACACCATATATTTT. It encodes CASSISPGQGRNTIYF.

The chain couples TRBV28 to TRBJ2-5; D is uncertain. The CDR3 contains 12 residues. Trimming removed 3 bases at V and 5 bases at J, with 7 bases between. Germline values: CDR1 MDHEN, CDR2 SYDVKM. In nucleotides, the CDR3 is TGTGCCAGCAGTTTCATTCTGGAGACCCAGTACTTC. Residues: CASSFILETQYF.

This chain uses TRBV30 with TRBJ2-5, with 7 bases that match TRBD2. Germline CDR1 is GTSNPN and CDR2 is SVGIG (reference sequence). The CDR3 loop spans 17 amino acids. J was trimmed by 4 bases and V by 4 bases; bases with no gene match: 18. As DNA, the CDR3 is TGTGCCTGGATTCCCAAGGCGGGAGTCGATTTCGGAGAGACCCAGTACTTC. It is translated as CAWIPKAGVDFGETQYF.

The rearrangement links TRBV5-4 to TRBJ1-3; D might be TRBD1 (6 bases). The CDR3 covers 15 residues. The V and J ends lost 4 bases and 3 bases respectively, with 14 bases between them. Germline CDR1 is SGHNT and CDR2 is YYREEE (reference sequence). The CDR3 DNA is TGTGCCAGCAGCCCCCAGGGGAGAGGTGGAAACACCATATATTTT. Protein product: CASSPQGRGGNTIYF.

On this clone: This sample also contains other DNA sequences that code for the same CDR3. The chain employs TRBV18 and TRBJ2-1, with a weak D call TRBD1 (5 bases). This CDR3 is 14 amino acids long. Germline lookup yields CDR1 KGHSH and CDR2 LQKENI. Trimming took 3 bases from V and 6 from J, leaving 12 bases between them. The CDR3 DNA follows: TGTGCCAGCTCACCGCAGGGTGGGTCCAATGAGCAGTTCTTC. Translation: CASSPQGGSNEQFF.

This chain connects TRBV7-2 to TRBJ2-7; 9 bases map to TRBD2. The ends lost 0 bases at V and 6 bases at J; junction bases unmatched: 6. The CDR3 loop spans 15 amino acids. Germline V CDR1 and CDR2: SGHTA, FQGNSA. The CDR3 DNA is TGTGCCAGCAGCTTAGCTGGTAGCGGGAGTTTCGAGCAGTACGTC. Encoded protein: CASSLAGSGSFEQYV.